A selection of T cell receptor beta chains follows, all from one sample in a study of blood T cell repertoires in COVID-19. TCRdb keeps only in-frame clones here, not all; method: immunoSEQ multiplex PCR. The table lists 220,000 or so clones, around 84% of them singletons. The sample comprised peripheral blood. The receptors derive from a woman aged 55-69 years who had recovered from COVID-19. Both conserved end residues are part of each CDR3. D genes are given only for firm matches. The listing skips clone size in some rows; elsewhere it reads once, few, many or a size class.

>TRBJ1-2|NA|TRBV12-3/TRBV12-4|NA
CASSFSGGNGYTF
TGTGCCAGCAGTTTTAGCGGCGGTAATGGCTACACCTTC
>TRBJ1-1|NA|TRBV27|NA
CATRGVENTEAFF
TGTGCCACCCGCGGGGTGGAGAACACTGAAGCTTTCTTT
>TRBJ2-3|TRBD2|TRBV24-1|NA
CATSDPGTSGDTQYF
TGTGCCACCAGTGACCCCGGGACTAGCGGAGATACGCAGTATTTT
>TRBJ2-7|NA|TRBV19|NA
CASGLEGSSYEQYF
TGTGCCAGTGGGCTGGAAGGTAGCTCCTACGAGCAGTACTTC
>TRBJ2-2|NA|TRBV2|once
CASSYQSPDSTGELFF
TGTGCCAGCAGCTATCAGAGTCCGGACAGCACCGGGGAGCTGTTTTTT
>TRBJ1-4|NA|TRBV5-8|few
CASSSYGSDEKLFF
TGTGCCAGCAGCTCCTACGGGTCGGATGAAAAACTGTTTTTT
>TRBJ2-7|NA|TRBV25-1|NA
CASSDPYKAAEQYF
TGTGCCAGCAGTGACCCTTACAAGGCGGCCGAGCAGTACTTC
>TRBJ2-3|NA|TRBV5-5|NA
CASSLEQWSSRNTQYF
TGTGCCAGCAGCTTGGAGCAGTGGAGTTCAAGAAATACGCAGTATTTT
>TRBJ1-1|NA|TRBV18|NA
CASSPELNTEAFF
TGTGCCAGCTCCCCCGAGTTGAACACTGAAGCTTTCTTT
>TRBJ1-3|NA|TRBV7-2|NA
CASSRRVLSGNTIYF
TGTGCCAGCAGTAGGAGGGTCCTCTCTGGAAACACCATATATTTT
>TRBJ1-2|NA|TRBV28|NA
CASSLGGYGYTF
TGTGCCAGCAGTTTAGGAGGGTATGGCTACACCTTC
>TRBJ1-2|TRBD1|TRBV5-1|NA
CASSLALTGGVVRYTF
TGCGCCAGCAGCTTGGCCCTTACAGGGGGCGTAGTGAGGTACACCTTC
>TRBJ2-2|NA|TRBV11-2|once
CASSSLREVGELFF
TGTGCCAGCAGCTCCCTCAGGGAAGTAGGGGAGCTGTTTTTT
>TRBJ2-5|NA|TRBV11-2|NA
CASRRPAVRQETQYF
TGTGCCAGCAGAAGGCCAGCGGTCCGACAAGAGACCCAGTACTTC
>TRBJ2-6|NA|TRBV7-3|NA
CASSLTRGPSSGANVLTF
TGTGCCAGCAGCTTAACTAGAGGCCCGAGCTCTGGGGCCAACGTCCTGACTTTC
>TRBJ2-1|TRBD1|TRBV6-5|NA
CASSWDRVYNEQFF
TGTGCCAGCAGTTGGGACAGGGTTTACAATGAGCAGTTCTTC
>TRBJ1-1|TRBD1|TRBV18|NA
CASSPPGQGSGNTEAFF
TGTGCCAGCTCACCACCGGGACAGGGGAGCGGGAACACTGAAGCTTTCTTT
>TRBJ1-1|NA|TRBV10-2|NA
CASSRGMNTEAFF
TGCGCCAGCAGCCGGGGGATGAACACTGAAGCTTTCTTT
>TRBJ1-2|NA|TRBV10-3|NA
CAISDESRRGYTF
TGTGCCATCAGTGATGAGTCTCGGAGGGGCTACACCTTC
>TRBJ1-5|TRBD1|TRBV7-9|NA
CASSLSRGTGNQPQHF
TGTGCCAGCAGCCTTAGTAGGGGGACAGGTAATCAGCCCCAGCATTTT
>TRBJ1-1|NA|TRBV7-9|NA
CASSPREEKAFF
TGTGCCAGCAGCCCCCGGGAGGAGAAAGCTTTCTTT
>TRBJ2-3|NA|TRBV7-9|NA
CASSFISLRTDTQYF
TGTGCCAGCAGCTTTATCTCCCTTCGCACAGATACGCAGTATTTT
>TRBJ2-5|NA|TRBV6-5|NA
CASSGRRGETQYF
TGTGCCAGCAGCGGGCGCAGAGGGGAGACCCAGTACTTC
>TRBJ2-7|TRBD1|TRBV7-2|NA
CASSPERTGGAGGSYEQYF
TGTGCCAGCAGCCCCGAAAGGACAGGGGGCGCCGGTGGATCCTACGAGCAGTACTTC
>TRBJ2-7|TRBD1|TRBV2|NA
CASSEGQGSYEQYF
TGTGCCAGCAGTGAAGGACAGGGTTCCTACGAGCAGTACTTC
>TRBJ2-1|TRBD2|TRBV7-8|NA
CASSLEGLAGGHEQFF
TGTGCCAGCAGCTTAGAGGGACTAGCGGGGGGGCATGAGCAGTTCTTC
>TRBJ2-7|TRBD2|TRBV5-5|NA
CASSSGLAGGLDRYEQYF
TGTGCCAGCAGCTCAGGACTAGCGGGGGGGCTGGATAGGTACGAGCAGTACTTC
>TRBJ1-1|NA|TRBV29-1|NA
CSVAGPRGMDSQNTEAFF
TGCAGCGTCGCAGGACCGAGGGGGATGGACAGCCAGAACACTGAAGCTTTCTTT
>TRBJ2-2|NA|TRBV4-1|few
CASSHRHYSTGELFF
TGCGCCAGCAGCCATCGACATTACTCCACCGGGGAGCTGTTTTTT
>TRBJ1-2|NA|TRBV6-2/TRBV6-3|NA
CASSFLEGRPPYGYTF
TGTGCCAGCAGTTTCTTGGAGGGCCGCCCACCTTATGGCTACACCTTC
>TRBJ2-2|TRBD2|TRBV27|NA
CASSLRPAGYTGELFF
TGTGCCAGCAGTTTAAGGCCAGCGGGGTACACCGGGGAGCTGTTTTTT
>TRBJ1-2|NA|TRBV30|NA
CASSYYGYTF
TGTGCCTCCTCGTATTATGGCTACACCTTC
>TRBJ2-5|NA|TRBV5-6|NA
CASSPTGARWETQYF
TGTGCCAGCAGCCCCACGGGAGCCAGGTGGGAGACCCAGTACTTC
>TRBJ1-1|NA|TRBV30|NA
CAWHRRAWGQNTEAFF
TGTGCCTGGCACCGTCGGGCTTGGGGGCAGAACACTGAAGCTTTCTTT
>TRBJ1-2|TRBD1|TRBV2|NA
CASRDRQYGYTF
TGTGCCAGCAGGGACAGGCAGTATGGCTACACCTTC
>TRBJ2-1|NA|TRBV19|NA
CASSIGQGLLYEQFF
TGTGCCAGTAGTATAGGGCAGGGGCTGTTGTATGAGCAGTTCTTC
>TRBJ2-3|NA|TRBV4-1|once
CASSPTDGANTQYF
TGCGCCAGCAGCCCTACTGATGGGGCGAATACGCAGTATTTT
>TRBJ1-5|TRBD1|TRBV5-1|NA
CASSLTGGDQPQHF
TGCGCCAGCAGCCTAACAGGGGGCGATCAGCCCCAGCATTTT
>TRBJ2-1|TRBD2|TRBV9|NA
CASSVEPGGDNEQFF
TGTGCCAGCAGCGTAGAGCCGGGAGGGGACAATGAGCAGTTCTTC
>TRBJ1-5|TRBD1|TRBV19|NA
CATAGTGNQPQHF
TGTGCCACCGCCGGGACAGGTAATCAGCCCCAGCATTTT
>TRBJ2-5|NA|TRBV12-5|once
CASGSPPGLEETQYF
TGTGCTAGTGGTTCGCCTCCGGGACTTGAAGAGACCCAGTACTTC
>TRBJ1-1|TRBD1|TRBV6-5|NA
CASSRQGTEAFF
TGTGCCAGCAGCCGACAGGGGACTGAAGCTTTCTTT
>TRBJ1-1|NA|TRBV9|NA
CASGDSADTEAFF
TGTGCCAGCGGCGATTCGGCGGACACTGAAGCTTTCTTT
>TRBJ1-2|TRBD1|TRBV6-2/TRBV6-3|once
CASSPPGQGWAYYGYTF
TGTGCCAGCAGCCCCCCGGGACAGGGGTGGGCTTATTATGGCTACACCTTC
>TRBJ2-7|NA|TRBV5-1|NA
CASSFGGPSYEQYF
TGCGCCAGCAGCTTCGGGGGGCCCTCCTACGAGCAGTACTTC
>TRBJ2-5|TRBD1|TRBV29-1|NA
CSVGETGQETQYF
TGCAGCGTTGGAGAGACAGGGCAAGAGACCCAGTACTTC
>TRBJ2-3|NA|TRBV21-1|NA
CASRRLERYCTDTQYF
TGTGCCAGCAGAAGGCTAGAGCGGTACTGCACAGATACGCAGTATTTT
>TRBJ1-2|NA|TRBV3-1/TRBV3-2|few
CASSPRGYGYTF
TGTGCCAGCAGCCCTCGGGGCTATGGCTACACCTTC
>TRBJ2-7|NA|TRBV30|few
CAWSPNFHEQYF
TGTGCCTGGAGTCCTAATTTCCACGAGCAGTACTTC
>TRBJ1-2|NA|TRBV30|NA
CAWSVSAGANYGYTF
TGTGCCTGGAGTGTATCCGCCGGAGCTAACTATGGCTACACCTTC
>TRBJ2-4|TRBD1|TRBV13|NA
CASSLGALTGLRTKNIQYF
TGTGCCAGCAGCTTAGGGGCCCTGACAGGGCTACGAACCAAAAACATTCAGTACTTC
>TRBJ2-7|NA|TRBV20-1|NA
CSAPQGNEQYF
TGCAGTGCGCCACAGGGTAACGAGCAGTACTTC
>TRBJ1-2|TRBD1|TRBV6-4|NA
CASSRQGGNGYTF
TGTGCCAGCAGTCGACAGGGCGGGAATGGCTACACCTTC
>TRBJ1-5|TRBD1|TRBV4-2|once
CASSLQGAGQPQHF
TGTGCCAGCAGCCTACAGGGGGCCGGTCAGCCCCAGCATTTT